This TCR beta chain was recorded in a study of regulatory and conventional T cells in RAG deficiency (dated by TCRdb to the late 2010s). About the investigation overall: Autoimmunity is frequently linked to hypomorphic RAG mutations in combined immunodeficiency or atypical SCID. High-throughput TCR beta sequencing was used to compare the diversity and composition of the Treg, conventional CD4+ and CD8+ T cell repertoires of RAG-deficient patients with those of healthy controls.

Before genomic DNA extraction, conventional CD4+ T cells were isolated from blood as CD25-low CD127-high cells. The study included eight patients with RAG deficiency: one had SCID, two had Omenn syndrome and five had combined immunodeficiency or atypical SCID. Results the study describes overall, beyond this receptor: Shorter CDR3 lengths were found in all patient T-cell subsets, and >85% Treg-Tconv repertoire overlap at nucleotide and amino acid level was observed in Omenn syndrome patients. Compared with controls, Omenn syndrome and CID/AS patients had roughly 100-fold fewer unique TCR beta sequences in Treg cells, whereas the reduction in the other subsets was roughly 9.3-fold. Compared with control T-cell subpopulations, RAG-deficient patients had much lower Shannon entropy and higher Simpson indices. Some T-cell subset analyses were not performed for some subjects. In Omenn syndrome patients, sorted CD25-high CD127-low cells may represent peripherally activated cells rather than bona fide Treg cells.

A few counts support this clone. Its antigen remains undetermined. Base qualities are not provided; no much larger clone lies one nucleotide away. The library was built by means of the immunoSEQ multiplex PCR assay. Genomic DNA from the sorted T-cell subsets was used to amplify rearranged TCR beta chain products, which were then sequenced. Per the authors' processing: Shannon entropy and Simpson indices were used to measure the diversity of productive TCR beta rearrangements in each repertoire. Clonal expansion was assessed using the summed frequency of the 100 most abundant productive TCR beta clonotypes among total reads. A self-reactivity index based on amino acid usage at CDR3beta positions 6 and 7 was applied to the TRB repertoires. Repertoire analyses used two-way ANOVA; flow cytometric analyses used Student t or Mann-Whitney tests. TCRdb limited this immuneACCESS table to in-frame rearrangements with V and J called. A share of clones is missing; checked studies link under half to unresolved V genes, and the rest is unexplained. D and trimming were read from the DNA, whereas the V and J calls and clone size are those reported in that table. This sample gives about 390 clones in total; 36% of them show up just once. The ten largest clones take up approximately 51% of the sample.

The junction carries 6 bases between V and J, which are trimmed by 0 bases and 7 bases respectively. From the cysteine through the phenylalanine, the CDR3 covers 12 amino acids. Kept here is only the CDR3 DNA, which spans 36 bases and is read in frame from base 1. CDR1 SGHNT and CDR2 YYREEE were looked up in the germline V gene (reference sequence). This TCR was recovered from a human donor with RAG deficiency presenting as severe combined immunodeficiency. Sequences were obtained from CD4+ effector T cells sorted from blood. This chain is built from TRBV5-4 and TRBJ2-3; the D gene remains uncertain. The CDR3 region: CASSLEWYTQYF. The DNA sequence is TGTGCCAGCAGCTTGGAATGGTATACGCAGTATTTT.